This T cell receptor (beta chain) was sequenced in a study of T cell responses to AZD1222 COVID-19 vaccine. Notes on this clone: At one end, the junction sequence differs from germline, possibly due to a read error.

Libraries were prepared by immunoSEQ multiplex PCR; TCRdb keeps only in-frame clonotypes and omits some of them. Here the sample spans 99,000 or so clones, roughly 86% being singletons. Germline lookup yields CDR1 SGHAT and CDR2 FQNNGV. This CDR3 has 9 amino acids. The chain couples TRBV11-2 to TRBJ2-5; D not resolved. This TCR was recovered from an adult who received the MenACWY meningococcal vaccine as a control. The sample was peripheral blood, taken 28 days after the second dose of the MenACWY control vaccine. CDR3 in amino acids: CRIQETQYF. In nucleotides, the CDR3 is TGCCGGATACAAGAGACCCAGTACTTC.